This T cell receptor beta chain was retrieved from a study of T cells in localized non-small cell lung cancer (dated by TCRdb to the early 2020s). General notes on the study: Comparing tumors with uninvolved tumor-adjacent lungs, the study looked at the T cell repertoires of around 250 patients with early-stage NSCLC. The mean age of the NSCLC patients was around 65 years, with 130 or so men and 85 to 110 women. The cohort consisted of 200 to 250 treatment-naive NSCLC patients whose localized lung tumors had been resected. Beyond this particular receptor, the publication reports: Because of the exploratory design, TCR variables were selected using unadjusted p-values without false-discovery rate correction. Because multi-region tumor sequencing was not done, intratumor heterogeneity could not be ruled out. Of the top 100 tumor clones, a median of 57 were detected in paired uninvolved adjacent lung; under 35 were also among that lung's top 100. Uninvolved tumor-adjacent lung showed the highest T cell clonality, higher than tumor, which suggests more focused antigenic responses in the adjacent lung. Higher blood T cell density associated with longer overall survival, while higher adjacent-lung clonality associated with shorter survival.

At diagnosis, peripheral blood, uninvolved tumor-adjacent lung and tumor were collected and were preserved as a mix of fresh-frozen and FFPE material. For TCR repertoire profiling, the blood samples were analyzed as peripheral blood mononuclear cells. The immunoSEQ Assay was used to sequence TCR beta CDR3 regions from DNA. Per the authors' processing: T cell density was computed as TCR beta template counts normalized to usable DNA estimated by amplifying housekeeping genes. Richness was estimated using the preseqR package, with extrapolation to 400,000 templates for PBMC samples and to 120,000 templates for tissue samples. Clonality was taken to be one minus Pielou's evenness. To identify tissue-enriched TCRs, differential abundance testing was run on productive amino-acid clonotypes with a minimum total count of 5 and an alpha of 0.1. Repertoire overlap between compartments was quantified with the Jaccard Index and Morisita Overlap Index. TCR beta CDR3s were clustered by GLIPH together with public tetramer-defined viral CDR3s, and at least three viral sequences plus V-gene enrichment were required for viral motifs. TCRdb took this table from immuneACCESS and kept in-frame rearrangements with V and J called. Such tables lack part of the clones; where checked against another copy, unresolved V genes explain under half of the gap, and the rest is unexplained. D and trimming were read from the DNA, whereas the V and J calls and clone size are those reported in that table. The sample includes more than 15,000 clones, with approximately 90% observed a single time. The ten largest make up approximately 4% of the sample.

Concerning this clone: Its cognate antigen has yet to be identified. Base qualities are not recorded, but no much larger clone differs from it by a single base.

Spanning cysteine to phenylalanine, the CDR3 consists of 13 amino acids. The DNA shown is the 39-base CDR3, in frame from base 1. CDR1 is given as SNHLY and CDR2 as FYNNEI, both from the germline V gene. Deletion took 7 bases off V and 0 bases off J, with a span of 10 bases between the germline ends. The specimen was peripheral blood, collected before any cancer treatment. The origin of this receptor is a male donor aged 60 or over with stage II squamous cell lung carcinoma. The chain was built from TRBV2 and TRBJ2-7; the D gene cannot be resolved reliably. At the DNA level, the sequence is TGTGCCAGCATACGCAGGAGCTCCTACGAGCAGTACTTC. It is translated as CASIRRSSYEQYF.